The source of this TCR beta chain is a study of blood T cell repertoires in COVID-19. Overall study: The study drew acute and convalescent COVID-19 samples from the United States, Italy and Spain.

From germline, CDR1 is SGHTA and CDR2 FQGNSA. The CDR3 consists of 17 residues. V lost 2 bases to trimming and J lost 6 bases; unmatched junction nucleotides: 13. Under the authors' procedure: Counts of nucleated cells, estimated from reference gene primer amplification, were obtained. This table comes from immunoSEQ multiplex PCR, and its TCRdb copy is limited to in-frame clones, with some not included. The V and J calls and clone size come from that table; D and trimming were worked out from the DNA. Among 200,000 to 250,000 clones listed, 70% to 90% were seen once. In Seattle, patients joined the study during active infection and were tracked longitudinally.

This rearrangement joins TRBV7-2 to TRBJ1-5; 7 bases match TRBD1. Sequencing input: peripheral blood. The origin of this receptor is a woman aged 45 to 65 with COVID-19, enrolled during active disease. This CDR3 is CASSLSPRQGSSQPQHF. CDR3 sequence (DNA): TGTGCCAGCAGCTTATCCCCAAGACAGGGTTCGAGTCAGCCCCAGCATTTT.